This T cell receptor (beta chain) was recorded in a study of early T cells in non-severe SARS-CoV-2 infection. This clonotype was detected many times. TCRdb itself ran the 5' RACE reads through MiXCR, one entry per CDR3 protein. The data contain tens of thousands of distinct CDR3 sequences, roughly 12% of them singletons. Germline CDR1 reads KGHDR; CDR2 reads SFDVKD. The ends were cut back, 5 bases at V and 6 bases at J, with 6 bases in the middle. CDR3 size: 12 residues. The TCR sequence derives from an adult who was a healthcare worker with PCR-confirmed SARS-CoV-2 infection or an uninfected control (not recorded which). The sequenced material came from whole blood. The chain has TRBV24-1 and TRBJ2-2, with a tentative D call TRBD2 (5 bases). CDR3 bases: TGTGCCACCAGTGGGCGGGCCGGGGAGCTGTTTTTT. Its translation: CATSGRAGELFF.